The 20 T cell receptor beta chains below come from one sample, sequenced in a study of T cell changes during pregnancy in multiple sclerosis. The method was immunoSEQ multiplex PCR; TCRdb's version includes in-frame clones alone and lacks a portion of them. The sample records 30,000 to 45,000 clones, roughly 88% being singletons. This material consisted of CD4+ T cells from peripheral blood mononuclear cells, taken before pregnancy. The receptors shown here come from a female donor with multiple sclerosis, enrolled in a pregnancy study.

The J gene is TRBJ1-5, the V gene TRBV30, with D unclear. CDR3 length equals 14 residues. Between the trimmed V and J ends, which lost 1 base and 2 bases, there was a span of 9 bases. The germline CDR1 and CDR2 sequences are GTSNPN and SVGIG (reference sequence). The CDR3 DNA reads as TGTGCCTGGAGTGCGGGGAAGGGCAATCAGCCCCAGCATTTT. Its translation: CAWSAGKGNQPQHF.

This clone was recorded a few times. The chain uses TRBV5-4 and TRBJ2-3; 7 nucleotides match TRBD2. Germline-derived CDR1 and CDR2 are SGHNT and YYREEE (reference sequence). The J segment lost 1 base and the V segment lost 4 bases, leaving 6 bases of the junction unmatched. The CDR3 extends over 15 amino acids. CDR3: CASSPFGGGTDTQYF. The CDR3 DNA sequence: TGTGCCAGCAGCCCTTTTGGGGGGGGCACAGATACGCAGTATTTT.

This chain joins TRBV7-6 and TRBJ2-7, with a tentative D call TRBD1 (7 bases). The length of the CDR3 is 16 residues. The V gene's germline CDR1 is SGHVS and CDR2 FNYEAQ. The V end lost 5 bases, the J end lost 3 bases, and 20 bases lay between the germline ends. The DNA of the CDR3 is TGTGCCAGCAGCAGTCTCCAGGGGGGAGAAAGCTACGAGCAGTACTTC. Protein sequence: CASSSLQGGESYEQYF.

This clone was observed once. CDR3 residues: CASSDGGAYVAGRIQYF. As DNA, the CDR3 is TGTGCCAGCAGCGATGGGGGAGCTTATGTAGCGGGGAGGATCCAGTACTTC. The rearrangement links TRBV11-2 to TRBJ2-5, with 8 bases matching TRBD2. Trimming took 5 bases from V and 10 from J; bases not matched to a gene: 21. Looked up from germline, CDR1 is SGHAT and CDR2 is FQNNGV. This CDR3 region has 17 residues.

The table lists this clone with a few counts. The chain recombines TRBV28 with TRBJ1-1, with 7 nucleotides matching TRBD1. The CDR3 spans 14 residues. With V trimmed by 5 bases and J by 3 bases, 6 bases remained unmatched. Germline lookup yields CDR1 MDHEN and CDR2 SYDVKM. CDR3 in DNA: TGTGCCAGCAGTCCGGACAGGACGTACACTGAAGCTTTCTTT. This translates into CASSPDRTYTEAFF.

The V gene is TRBV19, the J gene TRBJ2-7, with 10 bases fitting TRBD2. Germline V gives CDR1 LNHDA, CDR2 SQIVND (reference sequence). The ends lost 5 bases at V and 2 bases at J; junction bases unmatched: 6. The CDR3 spans 15 residues. CDR3 amino acids: CASSSRTSGTYEQYF. CDR3 coding DNA: TGTGCCAGTAGTTCCCGGACTAGCGGAACCTACGAGCAGTACTTC.

The chain joins TRBV6-1 to TRBJ2-1, with 8 bases matching TRBD2. Germline V gene data show CDR1 as MNHNS and CDR2 as SASEGT. After removal of 4 bases from V and 10 bases from J, the junction contained 12 bases not matched to a gene. This CDR3 is built from 15 residues. CDR3 nucleotide sequence: TGTGCCAGCAGTGTCGGACTAGCTGCTCTTGACGAGCAGTTCTTC. It encodes CASSVGLAALDEQFF.

The rearrangement joins TRBV2 to TRBJ2-2; D possibly corresponds to TRBD2 (5 bases). Trimming stripped 3 bases from V and 1 base from J, with 9 bases between. The CDR3 runs to 15 residues. Germline assignment: CDR1 SNHLY and CDR2 FYNNEI. The CDR3 DNA reads as TGTGCCAGCAGTGACGGACTCAGGAACACCGGGGAGCTGTTTTTT. Its translation is CASSDGLRNTGELFF.

J is TRBJ2-5 and V is TRBV27, with 8 bases aligning to TRBD1. The V segment lost 6 bases and the J segment 4 bases; nucleotides outside the gene matches: 7. In germline, CDR1 is MNHEY, CDR2 SMNVEV (reference sequence). The CDR3 has 14 amino acids. The CDR3 here is CASRPGQGGETQYF. Here the CDR3 DNA reads TGTGCCAGCAGGCCAGGACAGGGAGGAGAGACCCAGTACTTC.

The chain links TRBV21-1 to TRBJ2-6; TRBD1 was called by the table and not checked on the DNA. TRBV21-1 is classified as a pseudogene. CDR3 size: 15 residues. The CDR3 spells CASSNRGRRANVLTF. The CDR3, as DNA: TGTGCCAGCAGTAACAGGGGGCGCCGGGCCAACGTCCTGACTTTC.

V is TRBV5-1 and J is TRBJ2-7, with 10 bases that match TRBD1. In germline, CDR1 is SGHRS, CDR2 YFSETQ. J lost 6 bases, V lost 0 bases, and 15 bases had no gene match. This CDR3 has 18 amino acids. The CDR3 sequence is CASSLGAGQGSVHSEQYF. DNA for the CDR3: TGCGCCAGCAGCTTGGGGGCGGGACAGGGGTCCGTTCACAGCGAGCAGTACTTC.

The chain joins TRBV4-3 to TRBJ1-2, with no clear D. In germline, CDR1 is LGHNA, CDR2 YSLEER. Trimming took off 4 bases at V and 0 bases at J, with 21 bases between the two ends. The CDR3 runs to 18 residues. CDR3 region: CASSRQHQSVVTNYGYTF. The CDR3 bases are TGCGCCAGCAGCCGCCAACATCAAAGCGTGGTGACTAACTATGGCTACACCTTC.

The chain is built from TRBV15 and TRBJ1-4; D is ambiguous. Germline V gene data show CDR1 as LNHNV and CDR2 as YYDKDF (reference sequence). There are 14 residues in the CDR3. V was shortened by 6 bases and J by 4 bases, with 12 bases between the two germline ends. CDR3 sequence reads: CATRRLQINEKLFF. The CDR3 region has the DNA TGTGCCACCAGGAGACTCCAGATTAATGAAAAACTGTTTTTT.

J is TRBJ1-1 and V is TRBV29-1, with D tentatively TRBD1 (6 bases). This CDR3 is built from 13 residues. The V gene's germline CDR1 is SQVTM and CDR2 ANQGSEA. V was shortened by 6 bases and J by 1 base, with 12 bases between the two germline ends. The CDR3 DNA reads as TGCAGCGTGGCCGGACAGACGAACACTGAAGCTTTCTTT. Translating gives CSVAGQTNTEAFF.

V usage is TRBV7-9 and J usage is TRBJ2-3; unclear D gene. CDR3 length: 13 amino acids. Germline CDR1 reads SEHNR; CDR2 reads FQNEAQ (reference sequence). V shed 5 bases and J shed 0 bases, with 6 bases lying between them. CDR3 nucleotide sequence: TGTGCCAGCAGCCGAGTAAGCACAGATACGCAGTATTTT. It is translated as CASSRVSTDTQYF.

V is TRBV5-4 and J is TRBJ1-3; a weak D match, TRBD1 (6 bases). Trimming removed 1 base from V and 3 bases from J, with 14 bases in between. In germline, CDR1 is SGHNT, CDR2 YYREEE (reference sequence). The CDR3 contains 16 residues. CDR3 region: CASSLSGGAYGNTIYF. The CDR3 coding sequence is TGTGCCAGCAGCTTGTCGGGGGGGGCTTATGGAAACACCATATATTTT.

The V call is TRBV2, the J call TRBJ1-1, with TRBD1 as a possible D gene (5 bases). Trimming shortened V by 6 bases and J by 1 base, and 12 bases separated the two germline ends. The CDR3 loop spans 14 amino acids. Germline CDR1 reads SNHLY; CDR2 reads FYNNEI. The DNA for the CDR3 is TGTGCCAGCAGGGGAGGGGTCTCGAACACTGAAGCTTTCTTT. It specifies CASRGGVSNTEAFF.

Written as DNA, the CDR3 is TGTGCCACCAGCAGACCACCCTTCAGCGGGAGCTCCTACAATGAGCAGTTCTTC. The encoded protein is CATSRPPFSGSSYNEQFF. The V and J genes are TRBV15 and TRBJ2-1; 8 bases match TRBD2. Germline assignment: CDR1 LNHNV and CDR2 YYDKDF (reference sequence). V lost 2 bases and J lost 0; bases outside the gene matches: 9. CDR3 size: 18 residues.

The J gene is TRBJ2-7, the V gene TRBV7-9, with 7 bases identical to TRBD2. This CDR3 contains 14 residues. The germline CDR1 and CDR2 sequences are SEHNR and FQNEAQ (reference sequence). The junction had 7 bases not matched to a gene; V was cut back by 3 bases and J by 5 bases. This CDR3 reads CASSFGREVDEQYF. The CDR3 DNA is TGTGCCAGCAGCTTTGGTCGGGAGGTCGACGAGCAGTACTTC.

This rearrangement joins TRBV6-6 to TRBJ2-7; D is perhaps TRBD1 (6 bases). V was clipped by 6 bases and J by 4 bases, with 7 bases between them. The CDR3 loop spans 11 amino acids. Germline V gene lookup returns CDR1 MNHNY and CDR2 SVGAGI (reference sequence). The CDR3 spells CASRTGYEQYF. Here the CDR3 DNA reads TGTGCCAGCAGAACAGGGTACGAGCAGTACTTC.